Reported below is one T cell receptor (beta chain). The data derive from a study of T-cell memory formation after mild COVID-19. TCRdb called the 5' RACE reads again in MiXCR, with one record for every CDR3 protein. In the table there are some 300,000 distinct CDR3 sequences, roughly 19% of which are singletons. V was shortened by 4 bases and J by 8 bases, with 20 bases between the two germline ends. This CDR3 is 16 amino acids long. Germline CDR1 and CDR2: MNHNS and SASEGT. This chain connects TRBV6-1 to TRBJ1-4; no firm D call. Sequenced input: PBMCs or a T cell subset sorted from them (not recorded which). This sequence originates from a man aged 18 to 35 who had mild COVID-19 (a few samples of this study predate the infection). Cell type and time point are not known. The CDR3 is CASSGQGPSIWEKLFF. The CDR3 DNA reads as TGTGCCAGCAGTGGACAAGGGCCCAGTATTTGGGAAAAACTGTTTTTT.